This entry concerns a single T cell receptor (beta chain). Its antigen remains unidentified. The data originate from a study of graft-versus-host responses after intestinal transplantation. The table came from immunoSEQ multiplex PCR; TCRdb's copy has only in-frame clones and leaves some out. The sample has 100,000 or so clones, 92% seen once. The CDR3 is 14 amino acids. J was trimmed by 3 bases and V by 5 bases; bases with no gene match: 7. The germline V gene encodes CDR1 SGHRS and CDR2 YFSETQ. The source of this sequence is a human donor who received an intestinal transplant. The J gene is TRBJ2-7, the V gene TRBV5-1; the match to TRBD1 covers 8 bases. This specimen was unstimulated CD4+ T cells sorted from spleen or lymph node cells, taken before intestinal transplant. CDR3 protein: CASRPGTGDYEQYF. The CDR3 nucleotides read TGCGCCAGCAGGCCCGGGACAGGTGACTACGAGCAGTACTTC.